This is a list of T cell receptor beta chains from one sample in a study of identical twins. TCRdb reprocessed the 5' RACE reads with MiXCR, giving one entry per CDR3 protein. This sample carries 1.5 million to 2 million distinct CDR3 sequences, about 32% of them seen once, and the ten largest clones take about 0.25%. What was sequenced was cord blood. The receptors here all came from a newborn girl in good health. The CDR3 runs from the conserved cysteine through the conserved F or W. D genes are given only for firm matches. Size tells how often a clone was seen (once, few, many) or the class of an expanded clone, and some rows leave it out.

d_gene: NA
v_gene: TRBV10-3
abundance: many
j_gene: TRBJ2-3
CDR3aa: CAISLDGGTDTQYF
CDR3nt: TGTGCCATCAGTTTAGATGGGGGCACAGATACGCAGTATTTT

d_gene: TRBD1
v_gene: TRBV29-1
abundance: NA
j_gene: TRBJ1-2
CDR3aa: CSVARDSHKYGYTF
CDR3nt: TGCAGCGTTGCTCGGGACAGTCACAAATATGGCTACACCTTC

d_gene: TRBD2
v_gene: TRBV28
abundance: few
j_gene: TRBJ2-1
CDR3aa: CASSPRLAGVSEQFF
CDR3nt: TGTGCCAGCAGTCCCCGCCTAGCGGGAGTAAGTGAGCAGTTCTTC

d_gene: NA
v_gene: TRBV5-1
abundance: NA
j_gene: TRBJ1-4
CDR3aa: CASSVEGLAEKLFF
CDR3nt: TGCGCCAGCAGCGTGGAAGGACTAGCTGAAAAACTGTTTTTT

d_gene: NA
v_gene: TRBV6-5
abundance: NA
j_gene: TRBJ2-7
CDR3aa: CATGSPYEQYF
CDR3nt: TGTGCCACCGGAAGTCCCTACGAGCAGTACTTC

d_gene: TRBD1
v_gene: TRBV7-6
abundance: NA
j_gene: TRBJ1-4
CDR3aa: CASSLFPGWGQGASNEKLFF
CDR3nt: TGTGCCAGCAGCTTATTCCCCGGATGGGGACAGGGGGCTTCTAATGAAAAACTGTTTTTT

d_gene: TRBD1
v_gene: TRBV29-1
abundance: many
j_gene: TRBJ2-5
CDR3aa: CSVGGGTVSETQYF
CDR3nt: TGCAGCGTTGGCGGTGGGACAGTGTCAGAGACCCAGTACTTC

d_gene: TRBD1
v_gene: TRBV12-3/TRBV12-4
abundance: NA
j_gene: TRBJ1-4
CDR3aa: CACSSSGQAGKEKLFF
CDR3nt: TGTGCCTGCAGTTCCTCGGGACAGGCGGGGAAAGAAAAACTGTTTTTT

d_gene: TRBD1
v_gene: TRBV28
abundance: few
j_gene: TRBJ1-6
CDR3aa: CASSRNRGRGPPLHF
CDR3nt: TGTGCCAGCAGTCGGAACAGGGGGCGCGGCCCACCCCTCCACTTT

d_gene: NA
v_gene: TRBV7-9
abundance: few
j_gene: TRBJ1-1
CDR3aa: CASSLAWQGNTEAFF
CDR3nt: TGTGCCAGCAGCTTAGCGTGGCAGGGCAACACTGAAGCTTTCTTT

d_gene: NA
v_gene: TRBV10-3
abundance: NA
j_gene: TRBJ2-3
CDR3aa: CAIRPGHTDTQYF
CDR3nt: TGTGCCATCAGACCGGGACACACAGATACGCAGTATTTT

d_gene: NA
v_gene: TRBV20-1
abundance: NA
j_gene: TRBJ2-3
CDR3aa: CSALPGNTDTQYF
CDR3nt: TGCAGTGCTCTTCCCGGGAACACAGATACGCAGTATTTT

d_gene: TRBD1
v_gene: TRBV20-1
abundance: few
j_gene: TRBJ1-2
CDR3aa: CSAPTGDPYGYTF
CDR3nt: TGCAGTGCCCCTACAGGGGATCCCTATGGCTACACCTTC

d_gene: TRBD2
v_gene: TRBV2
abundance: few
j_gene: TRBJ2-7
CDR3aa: CASSERLAKIAYEQYF
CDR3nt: TGTGCCAGCAGTGAACGACTAGCGAAGATTGCCTACGAGCAGTACTTC

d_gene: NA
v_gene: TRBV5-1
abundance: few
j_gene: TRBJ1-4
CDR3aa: CASSWGPATNEKLFF
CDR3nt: TGCGCCAGCAGCTGGGGACCTGCAACTAATGAAAAACTGTTTTTT

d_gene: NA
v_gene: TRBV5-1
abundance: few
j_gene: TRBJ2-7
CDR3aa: CASSQLEMYEQYF
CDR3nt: TGCGCCAGCAGTCAACTAGAGATGTACGAGCAGTACTTC